This T cell receptor beta chain was obtained from a study of a mutant IDH1 vaccine in newly diagnosed glioma. Overall study context: Most had both radiotherapy and temozolomide beforehand; others had only one. Week 35 was assigned to visit V12, and week 47 was assigned to visit V13.

Germline CDR1 SGHAT, CDR2 FQNNGV. The V segment lost 5 bases and the J segment 4 bases; nucleotides outside the gene matches: 19. This CDR3 contains 19 residues. Points on this clone: Its antigen is unknown.

TCRdb keeps only in-frame clones here, not all; method: immunoSEQ multiplex PCR. The sample consists of tens of thousands of clones, 74% of them appearing once. The time point denotes: week 35, safety follow-up. A single vaccine dose contained 300 ug of mutant IDH1 20-mer peptide, and topical imiquimod was used with it. Specimen: PBMCs, collected from a glioma patient whose treatment included an IDH1 peptide vaccine. The rearrangement joins TRBV11-2 to TRBJ1-4; 7 bases are shared with TRBD1. This receptor was identified in a man aged 50 to 60 with glioma. CDR3: CASSGAALWQGGLNEKLFF. The CDR3 DNA sequence: TGTGCCAGCAGCGGAGCCGCCTTATGGCAGGGGGGGCTTAATGAAAAACTGTTTTTT.